This T cell receptor beta chain is from a study of cytomegalovirus exposure and HLA in healthy donors. Findings and caveats of the study: The likely explanation for a cluster of highly shared sequence variants was sequencing artifact. Trimming of TCR beta V- and J-genes showed a link, identified in a later analysis, to a missense DCLRE1C variant. As a later analysis revealed, most CMV-associated TCR beta chains appeared HLA-restricted. For most TCR beta V segments, an earlier analysis put the productive rate at about 87% or about 30% of the time.

Worth noting for this clone: Its antigen is unidentified.

The PCR ran on 60 Vbeta and 13 Jbeta primers. This table comes from immunoSEQ multiplex PCR, and its TCRdb copy is limited to in-frame clones, with some not included. The table includes roughly 100,000 clones, less than 85% detected once. Germline lookup yields CDR1 LGHNA and CDR2 YNFKEQ. The CDR3 extends over 16 amino acids. The V gene end was trimmed by 0 bases and the J gene end by 6 bases; junction bases not matched to a gene: 5. This receptor was taken from a man aged 40-55 years in good health and CMV-seronegative. The sequencing sample was made of PBMCs. The V and J genes are TRBV4-2 and TRBJ2-2; 9 positions agree with TRBD2. The CDR3 loop is CASSQEDIAGAGELFF. CDR3 nucleotides: TGTGCCAGCAGCCAAGAAGACATAGCGGGGGCCGGGGAGCTGTTTTTT.